This is a list of T cell receptor beta chains from one sample in a study of T cell responses to AZD1222 COVID-19 vaccine. Some clones are missing from TCRdb's copy, which holds only in-frame ones; the method was immunoSEQ multiplex PCR. Here the sample spans under 150,000 clones, approximately 87% being singletons. The sample here was peripheral blood, taken 28 days after the second AZD1222 dose. These receptors came from an adult who received the AZD1222 COVID-19 vaccine. Each CDR3 is given with its conserved first and last residue. A D gene is named only where the DNA matches it firmly. The size entry is marked missing in some rows and otherwise reads once, few, many or a size class.

v_gene: TRBV5-4
abundance: -
d_gene: TRBD2
j_gene: TRBJ2-1
CDR3aa: CASSLRSGGHEGEQFF
CDR3nt: TGTGCCAGCAGCTTAAGGTCGGGGGGGCATGAGGGTGAGCAGTTCTTC

v_gene: TRBV15
abundance: once
d_gene: TRBD1
j_gene: TRBJ2-2
CDR3aa: CATSDPGTGNTGELFF
CDR3nt: TGTGCCACCAGCGACCCCGGGACAGGGAACACCGGGGAGCTGTTTTTT

v_gene: TRBV28
abundance: -
d_gene: -
j_gene: TRBJ2-7
CDR3aa: CASSWGYEQYF
CDR3nt: TGTGCCAGCAGTTGGGGCTACGAGCAGTACTTC

v_gene: TRBV9
abundance: -
d_gene: -
j_gene: TRBJ1-2
CDR3aa: CASSSRGPLNYGYTF
CDR3nt: TGTGCCAGCAGCTCTAGGGGCCCCTTAAACTATGGCTACACCTTC

v_gene: TRBV5-1
abundance: -
d_gene: -
j_gene: TRBJ1-1
CDR3aa: CASSLDAGKENTEAFF
CDR3nt: TGCGCCAGCAGCTTGGATGCAGGGAAGGAGAACACTGAAGCTTTCTTT

v_gene: TRBV5-1
abundance: -
d_gene: TRBD2
j_gene: TRBJ2-7
CDR3aa: CASKRGLADYEQYF
CDR3nt: TGCGCCAGCAAAAGGGGACTAGCGGATTACGAGCAGTACTTC

v_gene: TRBV6-2/TRBV6-3
abundance: -
d_gene: TRBD1
j_gene: TRBJ2-1
CDR3aa: CASSFSGTGLDNEQFF
CDR3nt: TGTGCCAGCAGTTTCAGCGGGACAGGGTTGGACAATGAGCAGTTCTTC

v_gene: TRBV7-9
abundance: -
d_gene: TRBD1
j_gene: TRBJ1-4
CDR3aa: CASSLAWTGGEKLFF
CDR3nt: TGTGCCAGCAGCTTAGCCTGGACAGGTGGTGAAAAACTGTTTTTT

v_gene: TRBV2
abundance: -
d_gene: -
j_gene: TRBJ2-1
CDR3aa: CASTREFDNEQFF
CDR3nt: TGTGCCAGCACAAGAGAATTCGACAATGAGCAGTTCTTC

v_gene: TRBV27
abundance: -
d_gene: -
j_gene: TRBJ1-1
CDR3aa: CASSLGGTGNTEAFF
CDR3nt: TGTGCCAGCAGTTTAGGCGGGACGGGGAACACTGAAGCTTTCTTT

v_gene: TRBV11-2
abundance: once
d_gene: -
j_gene: TRBJ2-7
CDR3aa: CASSDLRGRGEQYF
CDR3nt: TGTGCCAGCAGCGACCTCCGGGGGAGAGGCGAGCAGTACTTC

v_gene: TRBV19
abundance: -
d_gene: TRBD1
j_gene: TRBJ1-1
CDR3aa: CASSIGTANTEAFF
CDR3nt: TGTGCCAGTAGTATTGGGACAGCGAACACTGAAGCTTTCTTT

v_gene: TRBV6-5
abundance: -
d_gene: TRBD1
j_gene: TRBJ1-1
CDR3aa: CASKESGGTEAFF
CDR3nt: TGTGCCAGCAAGGAGTCAGGGGGCACTGAAGCTTTCTTT

v_gene: TRBV28
abundance: -
d_gene: TRBD2
j_gene: TRBJ2-7
CDR3aa: CASSLFPSGSYEQYF
CDR3nt: TGTGCCAGCAGTTTATTCCCTAGCGGGAGCTACGAGCAGTACTTC

v_gene: TRBV29-1
abundance: -
d_gene: TRBD1
j_gene: TRBJ1-6
CDR3aa: CSVGTGLSSPLHF
CDR3nt: TGCAGCGTTGGGACAGGGTTGAGTTCACCCCTCCACTTT

v_gene: TRBV7-2
abundance: -
d_gene: -
j_gene: TRBJ1-2
CDR3aa: CASSLVAGAYGHTF
CDR3nt: TGTGCCAGCAGCTTAGTCGCAGGGGCATATGGCCACACCTTC

v_gene: TRBV27
abundance: -
d_gene: -
j_gene: TRBJ2-5
CDR3aa: CASSQTSGVRETQYF
CDR3nt: TGTGCCAGCAGCCAAACGAGTGGGGTACGTGAGACCCAGTACTTC

v_gene: TRBV4-2
abundance: -
d_gene: -
j_gene: TRBJ2-7
CDR3aa: CASSQEASGLREQYF
CDR3nt: TGTGCCAGCAGCCAAGAAGCCAGCGGGCTAAGAGAGCAGTACTTC

v_gene: TRBV27
abundance: -
d_gene: TRBD2
j_gene: TRBJ2-1
CDR3aa: CASSVGLAGNEQFF
CDR3nt: TGTGCCAGCAGTGTGGGACTAGCGGGAAATGAGCAGTTCTTC

v_gene: TRBV7-8
abundance: once
d_gene: TRBD1
j_gene: TRBJ1-5
CDR3aa: CASSPRDRGRYQPQHF
CDR3nt: TGTGCCAGCAGCCCCCGGGACAGAGGCCGATATCAGCCCCAGCATTTT

v_gene: TRBV28
abundance: -
d_gene: TRBD1
j_gene: TRBJ1-4
CDR3aa: CASSWQGGGREKLFF
CDR3nt: TGTGCCAGCAGTTGGCAGGGGGGAGGTAGGGAAAAACTGTTTTTT

v_gene: TRBV6-5
abundance: -
d_gene: -
j_gene: TRBJ1-2
CDR3aa: CASRNYGYTF
CDR3nt: TGTGCCAGCAGGAACTATGGCTACACCTTC

v_gene: TRBV13
abundance: -
d_gene: -
j_gene: TRBJ1-5
CDR3aa: CASSRGLGNQPQHF
CDR3nt: TGTGCCAGCAGCAGGGGACTAGGCAATCAGCCCCAGCATTTT

v_gene: TRBV28
abundance: -
d_gene: -
j_gene: TRBJ1-2
CDR3aa: CASSPPGHNGYGYTF
CDR3nt: TGTGCCAGCAGTCCTCCGGGACACAATGGCTATGGCTACACCTTC

v_gene: TRBV29-1
abundance: -
d_gene: -
j_gene: TRBJ1-1
CDR3aa: CSVAVWGSNTEAFF
CDR3nt: TGCAGCGTTGCGGTTTGGGGTTCGAACACTGAAGCTTTCTTT

v_gene: TRBV28
abundance: -
d_gene: TRBD1
j_gene: TRBJ1-4
CDR3aa: CASSLPGTGKEKLFF
CDR3nt: TGTGCCAGCAGTCTACCCGGGACAGGGAAAGAAAAACTGTTTTTT

v_gene: TRBV6-4
abundance: -
d_gene: -
j_gene: TRBJ2-3
CDR3aa: CASSDDHGHTDTQYF
CDR3nt: TGTGCCAGCAGTGACGATCACGGGCACACAGATACGCAGTATTTT

v_gene: TRBV28
abundance: -
d_gene: -
j_gene: TRBJ1-1
CDR3aa: CASSSRTGRRAEAFF
CDR3nt: TGTGCCAGCAGTTCCCGCACAGGGCGTAGGGCTGAAGCTTTCTTT

v_gene: TRBV9
abundance: -
d_gene: -
j_gene: TRBJ1-3
CDR3aa: CASSVGGMPGNTIYF
CDR3nt: TGTGCCAGCAGCGTAGGAGGGATGCCTGGAAACACCATATATTTT

v_gene: TRBV9
abundance: -
d_gene: -
j_gene: TRBJ1-1
CDR3aa: CASSVAPGDTEAFF
CDR3nt: TGTGCCAGCAGCGTAGCTCCGGGGGACACTGAAGCTTTCTTT

v_gene: TRBV4-3
abundance: -
d_gene: -
j_gene: TRBJ2-1
CDR3aa: CASSHQLRTPQVASDEQFF
CDR3nt: TGCGCCAGCAGCCATCAGCTAAGGACGCCTCAGGTGGCATCGGATGAGCAGTTCTTC

v_gene: TRBV21-1
abundance: -
d_gene: -
j_gene: TRBJ2-7
CDR3aa: CASSKRAGQRPHEQYF
CDR3nt: TGTGCCAGCAGCAAAAGGGCCGGTCAACGACCCCACGAGCAGTACTTC

v_gene: TRBV11-2
abundance: -
d_gene: TRBD2
j_gene: TRBJ2-1
CDR3aa: CASSLDLGLAGGDNEQFF
CDR3nt: TGTGCCAGCAGCTTAGATCTGGGACTAGCGGGAGGCGACAATGAGCAGTTCTTC

v_gene: TRBV6-1
abundance: -
d_gene: TRBD1
j_gene: TRBJ2-1
CDR3aa: CASSARRGLGYNEQFF
CDR3nt: TGTGCCAGCAGTGCTCGCAGGGGGCTAGGTTACAATGAGCAGTTCTTC

v_gene: TRBV7-9
abundance: -
d_gene: -
j_gene: TRBJ2-5
CDR3aa: CASSSGQLAEETQYF
CDR3nt: TGTGCCAGCAGCTCCGGACAGCTGGCCGAGGAGACCCAGTACTTC

v_gene: TRBV6-5
abundance: -
d_gene: -
j_gene: TRBJ1-1
CDR3aa: CASRPLSNTEAFF
CDR3nt: TGTGCCAGCAGACCACTAAGCAACACTGAAGCTTTCTTT

v_gene: TRBV7-2
abundance: -
d_gene: TRBD2
j_gene: TRBJ2-1
CDR3aa: CASSLQSGMSSQKFF
CDR3nt: TGTGCCAGCAGCTTACAAAGCGGGATGTCGAGTCAAAAGTTCTTC

v_gene: TRBV28
abundance: -
d_gene: TRBD1
j_gene: TRBJ1-2
CDR3aa: CASSLWTGGNYGYTF
CDR3nt: TGTGCCAGCAGTTTATGGACAGGGGGTAACTATGGCTACACCTTC

v_gene: TRBV30
abundance: -
d_gene: -
j_gene: TRBJ1-3
CDR3aa: CAWKYGSGSGNTIYF
CDR3nt: TGTGCCTGGAAGTACGGCTCGGGGAGTGGAAACACCATATATTTT

v_gene: TRBV28
abundance: -
d_gene: -
j_gene: TRBJ2-5
CDR3aa: CASSLEAVGETQYF
CDR3nt: TGTGCCAGCAGTTTAGAGGCCGTCGGAGAGACCCAGTACTTC

v_gene: TRBV14
abundance: -
d_gene: -
j_gene: TRBJ2-6
CDR3aa: CASSGSGANVLTF
CDR3nt: TGTGCCAGCAGCGGGTCTGGGGCCAACGTCCTGACTTTC

v_gene: TRBV3-1/TRBV3-2
abundance: -
d_gene: -
j_gene: TRBJ1-3
CDR3aa: CASRAYSGNTIYF
CDR3nt: TGTGCCAGCCGAGCTTACTCTGGAAACACCATATATTTT

v_gene: TRBV12-3/TRBV12-4
abundance: -
d_gene: -
j_gene: TRBJ1-2
CDR3aa: CASSLQASYGYTF
CDR3nt: TGTGCCAGCAGTTTACAGGCGAGCTATGGCTACACCTTC

v_gene: TRBV3-1/TRBV3-2
abundance: -
d_gene: -
j_gene: TRBJ1-4
CDR3aa: CASSQGQERSSNEKLFF
CDR3nt: TGTGCCAGCAGCCAAGGACAGGAACGTTCGTCAAATGAAAAACTGTTTTTT

v_gene: TRBV14
abundance: -
d_gene: -
j_gene: TRBJ2-1
CDR3aa: CASSQEKGRLHEQFF
CDR3nt: TGTGCCAGCAGCCAAGAAAAGGGGCGGCTCCATGAGCAGTTCTTC

v_gene: TRBV10-2
abundance: -
d_gene: TRBD1
j_gene: TRBJ2-7
CDR3aa: CASSESGTGYYEQYF
CDR3nt: TGCGCCAGCAGTGAGTCTGGGACAGGATACTACGAGCAGTACTTC

v_gene: TRBV4-3
abundance: -
d_gene: -
j_gene: TRBJ1-4
CDR3aa: CASSQEWYRGGVGEKLFF
CDR3nt: TGCGCCAGCAGCCAAGAATGGTACAGAGGTGGGGTAGGTGAAAAACTGTTTTTT

v_gene: TRBV12-3/TRBV12-4
abundance: -
d_gene: -
j_gene: TRBJ1-1
CDR3aa: CASRRHTEAFF
CDR3nt: TGTGCCAGCAGGCGACACACTGAAGCTTTCTTT

v_gene: TRBV30
abundance: -
d_gene: TRBD2
j_gene: TRBJ2-7
CDR3aa: CAWSVSGGSYEQYF
CDR3nt: TGTGCCTGGAGTGTTTCAGGCGGGAGTTACGAGCAGTACTTC

v_gene: TRBV20-1
abundance: -
d_gene: -
j_gene: TRBJ2-5
CDR3aa: CSAAGETQYF
CDR3nt: TGCAGTGCCGCGGGAGAGACCCAGTACTTC

v_gene: TRBV6-5
abundance: -
d_gene: TRBD1
j_gene: TRBJ2-7
CDR3aa: CASSYGRGPSYEQYF
CDR3nt: TGTGCCAGCAGTTACGGTAGGGGGCCCTCCTACGAGCAGTACTTC

v_gene: TRBV2
abundance: -
d_gene: -
j_gene: TRBJ2-5
CDR3aa: CASTRNVGGRETQYF
CDR3nt: TGTGCCAGCACTCGTAATGTTGGGGGAAGAGAGACCCAGTACTTC

v_gene: TRBV5-4
abundance: -
d_gene: TRBD1
j_gene: TRBJ2-5
CDR3aa: CASEDREETQYF
CDR3nt: TGTGCCAGTGAAGACAGGGAAGAGACCCAGTACTTC